This entry concerns a single T cell receptor beta chain. V shed 4 bases and J shed 10 bases, with 14 bases lying between them. The V gene's germline CDR1 is MRHNA and CDR2 SNTAGT. This CDR3 has 13 amino acids. The time point denotes: peripheral blood 6 weeks after treatment start. The record originates from a study of PD-L1 blockade in urothelial cancer. Method: immunoSEQ multiplex PCR; TCRdb's copy keeps in-frame clones and lacks some. The sample includes 25,000 to 35,000 clones, 79% seen only once; the top ten take around 3.4%. The source material was PBMCs, sampled around atezolizumab (anti-PD-L1) treatment. The TCR sequence derives from a man aged 70-80 years with urothelial cancer. The rearrangement joins TRBV6-4 to TRBJ2-1; perhaps TRBD2 as D (7 bases). DNA of the CDR3: TGTGCCAGCAGTGGATTGAGGGGGGGGGAGCAGTTCTTC. This codes for CASSGLRGGEQFF.